This is a list of T cell receptor beta chains from one sample in a study of T cell responses to AZD1222 COVID-19 vaccine. Clones were sequenced by immunoSEQ multiplex PCR, and TCRdb holds only the in-frame ones, with some missing. The table has over 140,000 clones, roughly 92% seen once; the top ten hold more than 4.5%. The sequenced sample was peripheral blood, obtained on day 0 of AZD1222 vaccination. These receptors were taken from an adult in good health. CDR3s include the opening cysteine and the closing phenylalanine or tryptophan. Each record gives: V gene, clone size, D gene, J gene, CDR3 DNA, CDR3 protein. D genes are given only for firm matches. Size tells how often a clone was seen (once, few, many) or the class of an expanded clone, and some rows leave it out.

TRBV6-5,.,.,TRBJ1-5,TGTGCCAGCAGTTACTCGAGACAGTACAATCAGCCCCAGCATTTT,CASSYSRQYNQPQHF
TRBV24-1,.,.,TRBJ1-2,TGTGCCACCAGTGATCCAGGACCGCGCAACTATGGCTACACCTTC,CATSDPGPRNYGYTF
TRBV29-1,.,.,TRBJ2-1,TGCAGCGCCGACGAGGGACAAGGCTCCAAGCAGTTCTTC,CSADEGQGSKQFF
TRBV12-3/TRBV12-4,.,.,TRBJ1-1,TGTGCCAGCACCGCCGTGGTGGGAACTGAAGCTTTCTTT,CASTAVVGTEAFF
TRBV5-6,.,.,TRBJ1-1,TGTGCCAGCAGCTTGCAGGGGAACACTGAAGCTTTCTTT,CASSLQGNTEAFF
TRBV14,once,TRBD2,TRBJ2-3,TGTGCCAGCAGCCTAACGGGACTAGCGGGCACAGATACGCAGTATTTT,CASSLTGLAGTDTQYF
TRBV5-1,.,.,TRBJ1-2,TGCGCCAGCAGCTTGGCTGCCGGGGACGGCTACACCTTC,CASSLAAGDGYTF
TRBV10-3,.,TRBD2,TRBJ2-6,TGTGCCATCAGTGAGTCGACTAGCGGGATTTTCTCTGGGGCCAACGTCCTGACTTTC,CAISESTSGIFSGANVLTF
TRBV19,.,TRBD2,TRBJ2-1,TGTGCCAGTAGTATACTAGCGGGGGGTGTGGAGCAGTTCTTC,CASSILAGGVEQFF
TRBV28,.,.,TRBJ1-4,TGTGCCAGCAGAGTCGGAGGGGGAACTAATGAAAAACTGTTTTTT,CASRVGGGTNEKLFF
TRBV7-2,.,.,TRBJ2-5,TGTGCCAGCAGCTTAGAGCGGGTGGGTGAGACCCAGTACTTC,CASSLERVGETQYF
TRBV13,.,.,TRBJ2-3,TGTGCCAGCAGCCAGGCCGTTGAAGATACGCAGTATTTT,CASSQAVEDTQYF
TRBV6-5,.,TRBD2,TRBJ2-2,TGTGCCACCTTCCGACGAGCGGGAGATCTCGGGGAGCTGTTTTTT,CATFRRAGDLGELFF
TRBV19,once,TRBD1,TRBJ1-3,TGTGCCAGTAACACCCGGGACAGAGGAAACACCATATATTTT,CASNTRDRGNTIYF
TRBV7-2,.,.,TRBJ2-2,TGTGCCAGCAGCCCGAGGGGCGGGGAGCTGTTTTTT,CASSPRGGELFF
TRBV19,.,TRBD1,TRBJ1-5,TGTGCCAGTAGTGACACGTGGACAGGCAGCAATCAGCCCCAGCATTTT,CASSDTWTGSNQPQHF
TRBV24-1,.,.,TRBJ2-2,TGTGCCACCAGTGATCATGGACGGGAGTCCGGGGAGCTGTTTTTT,CATSDHGRESGELFF
TRBV27,.,TRBD1,TRBJ2-1,TGTGCCAGCAGTTTAAACAGGGGTAGTGAGCAGTTCTTC,CASSLNRGSEQFF
TRBV7-9,.,.,TRBJ1-5,TGTGCCAGCAGCTCCGACAGACCCAATCAGCCCCAGCATTTT,CASSSDRPNQPQHF
TRBV5-1,.,.,TRBJ1-6,TGCGCCAGCAGGTTGTCGAATTCACCCCTCCACTTT,CASRLSNSPLHF